This TCR beta chain was identified in a study of T cell responses to AZD1222 COVID-19 vaccine. Study at large: Pooling of second doses given at about 4 or about 12 weeks was done.

Clones were read by immunoSEQ multiplex PCR, and TCRdb kept only the in-frame ones, dropping some. The table lists 110,000 to 150,000 clones, approximately 92% of them singletons. V was pared by 7 bases and J by 0 bases, with 9 bases between. The CDR3 is 13 residues long. Germline assignment: CDR1 ENHRY and CDR2 SYGVKD. Concerning this clone: The target antigen is unknown.

Study-wide findings and caveats: The CD4 TCRs associated with vaccination extended across spike and predominated at 160-218 and 743-854. Repertoires were sampled only after the peak T cell response. Close to half of all spike-specific TCRs reportedly target regions of the variants that are unmutated.

The genes are TRBV10-3 and TRBJ1-1, with D possibly being TRBD1 (5 bases). The specimen was peripheral blood, collected on day 0 of AZD1222 vaccination. The TCR comes from an adult in good health. The CDR3 sequence is CAITLGVNTEAFF. In DNA, the CDR3 is TGTGCCATCACCTTGGGGGTGAACACTGAAGCTTTCTTT.